Listed below are T cell receptor beta chains from one sample, sequenced in a study of HIV-infected patients and healthy controls. TCRdb reprocessed the 5' RACE reads with MiXCR, giving one entry per CDR3 protein. Seen here are about 10,000 distinct CDR3 sequences, 7% to 9% observed once, and the top ten hold under 6.5%. The sequenced material came from blood. The receptors stem from an adult in good health. CDR3s include the opening cysteine and the closing phenylalanine or tryptophan. Fields, in order: J gene, clone size, D gene, V gene, CDR3 DNA, CDR3 protein. The D gene is left open where the match is weak. Part of the rows lack a size; the others show once, few, many or a class for expanded clones.

j_call: TRBJ1-6
clone_size: medium-sized
d_call: NA
v_call: TRBV25-1
cdr3_nt: TGTGCCAGCAGGACCGGGGGGGGTTCACCCCTCCACTTT
cdr3_aa: CASRTGGGSPLHF

j_call: TRBJ2-3
clone_size: NA
d_call: TRBD2
v_call: TRBV7-6
cdr3_nt: TGTGCCAGCAGCTTTAGCGGGACTGCAGATACGCAGTATTTT
cdr3_aa: CASSFSGTADTQYF

j_call: TRBJ2-7
clone_size: medium-sized
d_call: NA
v_call: TRBV28
cdr3_nt: TGTGCCAGCAGTTTCCACGAGCAGTACTTC
cdr3_aa: CASSFHEQYF

j_call: TRBJ2-5
clone_size: medium-sized
d_call: TRBD2
v_call: TRBV24-1
cdr3_nt: TGTGCCACCAGTGAACCGGGACTAGCGGGAGTCGGAGAGACCCAGTACTTC
cdr3_aa: CATSEPGLAGVGETQYF

j_call: TRBJ2-3
clone_size: once
d_call: NA
v_call: TRBV5-6
cdr3_nt: TGTGCCAGCAGCTCAACAAGCTCACCTACAGATACGCAGTATTTT
cdr3_aa: CASSSTSSPTDTQYF

j_call: TRBJ1-1
clone_size: many
d_call: TRBD1
v_call: TRBV5-1
cdr3_nt: TGCGCCAGCAGCTTGGACAGGGGTATGAACACTGAAGCTTTCTTT
cdr3_aa: CASSLDRGMNTEAFF

j_call: TRBJ2-7
clone_size: many
d_call: NA
v_call: TRBV5-1
cdr3_nt: TGCGCCAGCAGCTGGGGACCAAACTACGAGCAGTACTTC
cdr3_aa: CASSWGPNYEQYF

j_call: TRBJ2-7
clone_size: many
d_call: TRBD2
v_call: TRBV30
cdr3_nt: TGTGCCTGGAACTCAGCGGGAGGGCCCTGGTACTTC
cdr3_aa: CAWNSAGGPWYF

j_call: TRBJ1-1
clone_size: many
d_call: NA
v_call: TRBV12-3/TRBV12-4
cdr3_nt: TGTGCCAGCAGTTTTAGGAGTGGGTACACTGAAGCTTTCTTT
cdr3_aa: CASSFRSGYTEAFF

j_call: TRBJ2-3
clone_size: medium-sized
d_call: TRBD2
v_call: TRBV9
cdr3_nt: TGTGCCAGCAGCGTAGGTGGTAGCGGGGCCTTTGGGACAGATACGCAGTATTTT
cdr3_aa: CASSVGGSGAFGTDTQYF

j_call: TRBJ2-5
clone_size: medium-sized
d_call: NA
v_call: TRBV4-1
cdr3_nt: TGCGCCAGCAGCCAGGAAACGGGACTTCAGGGGACCCAGTACTTC
cdr3_aa: CASSQETGLQGTQYF

j_call: TRBJ2-7
clone_size: medium-sized
d_call: NA
v_call: TRBV27
cdr3_nt: TGTGCCAGCAGTTTATTAGGTGCCGAGCAGTACTTC
cdr3_aa: CASSLLGAEQYF

j_call: TRBJ1-4
clone_size: many
d_call: NA
v_call: TRBV3-1
cdr3_nt: TGTGCCAGCAGCCAGTGGTCCAATAATGAAAAACTGTTTTTT
cdr3_aa: CASSQWSNNEKLFF

j_call: TRBJ2-3
clone_size: once
d_call: NA
v_call: TRBV7-9
cdr3_nt: TGTGCCAGCAGCTTATTCGAGCGAGATACGCAGTATTTT
cdr3_aa: CASSLFERDTQYF

j_call: TRBJ2-7
clone_size: medium-sized
d_call: NA
v_call: TRBV7-3
cdr3_nt: TGTGCCAGCAGCTTAATCGGAGGGGGTCGAATCTCCGAGCAGTACTTC
cdr3_aa: CASSLIGGGRISEQYF

j_call: TRBJ2-2
clone_size: medium-sized
d_call: NA
v_call: TRBV29-1
cdr3_nt: TGCAGCGCCGGCGGAGGGGGCGTCGCCGGGGAGCTGTTTTTT
cdr3_aa: CSAGGGGVAGELFF

j_call: TRBJ2-1
clone_size: medium-sized
d_call: NA
v_call: TRBV7-2
cdr3_nt: TGTGCCAGCAGCTTAGTTTTTGGGAGATCCAATGAGCAGTTCTTC
cdr3_aa: CASSLVFGRSNEQFF

j_call: TRBJ2-3
clone_size: NA
d_call: TRBD2
v_call: TRBV11-2
cdr3_nt: TGTGCCAGTGGAGCGGGAGGTACGCAGTATTTT
cdr3_aa: CASGAGGTQYF

j_call: TRBJ2-7
clone_size: few
d_call: TRBD1
v_call: TRBV7-9
cdr3_nt: TGTGCCAGCAGCCAGTCGGACAGGTCCTACGAGCAGTACTTC
cdr3_aa: CASSQSDRSYEQYF

j_call: TRBJ2-1
clone_size: many
d_call: NA
v_call: TRBV7-3
cdr3_nt: TGTGCCAGCAGCTTAGCTAGCCTCAATGAGCAGTTCTTC
cdr3_aa: CASSLASLNEQFF

j_call: TRBJ2-1
clone_size: medium-sized
d_call: NA
v_call: TRBV20-1
cdr3_nt: TGCAGTGTTGGCTGGCTAGTTATTAATGAGCAGTTCTTC
cdr3_aa: CSVGWLVINEQFF

j_call: TRBJ1-6
clone_size: few
d_call: NA
v_call: TRBV12-3/TRBV12-4
cdr3_nt: TGTGCCAGCAGTTTCAGGAGATCAAATTCACCCCTCCACTTT
cdr3_aa: CASSFRRSNSPLHF

j_call: TRBJ2-2
clone_size: NA
d_call: TRBD1
v_call: TRBV27
cdr3_nt: TGTGCCAGCAGTAGGGGGACAGGCGCGAACACCGGGGAGCTGTTTTTT
cdr3_aa: CASSRGTGANTGELFF

j_call: TRBJ2-5
clone_size: medium-sized
d_call: NA
v_call: TRBV24-1
cdr3_nt: TGTGCCACCAGTGATTCGGACAGACACCAAGAGACCCAGTACTTC
cdr3_aa: CATSDSDRHQETQYF

j_call: TRBJ1-1
clone_size: medium-sized
d_call: TRBD1
v_call: TRBV4-2
cdr3_nt: TGTGCCAGCAGCCAAGATGGCAGGGGGTACACTGAAGCTTTCTTT
cdr3_aa: CASSQDGRGYTEAFF

j_call: TRBJ2-5
clone_size: few
d_call: TRBD2
v_call: TRBV7-2
cdr3_nt: TGTGCCAGCAGCCCACCGGGACTAGCCCGTCTTCCCCCCCAAGAGACCCAGTACTTC
cdr3_aa: CASSPPGLARLPPQETQYF

j_call: TRBJ2-1
clone_size: medium-sized
d_call: NA
v_call: TRBV7-9
cdr3_nt: TGTGCCAGCAGCTTAGTACAGTTAGGGTACAATGAGCAGTTCTTC
cdr3_aa: CASSLVQLGYNEQFF

j_call: TRBJ1-5
clone_size: once
d_call: NA
v_call: TRBV28
cdr3_nt: TGTGCCAGCAGTTTGCTGACTAGCAATCAGCCCCAGCATTTT
cdr3_aa: CASSLLTSNQPQHF

j_call: TRBJ2-3
clone_size: NA
d_call: TRBD2
v_call: TRBV12-3/TRBV12-4
cdr3_nt: TGTGCCAGCAGTTTCGGGGGGGCAGATACGCAGTATTTT
cdr3_aa: CASSFGGADTQYF

j_call: TRBJ2-1
clone_size: many
d_call: TRBD1
v_call: TRBV18
cdr3_nt: TGTGCCAGCTCACCACTGGCCGCAGGGGGCGTGAACAATGAGCAGTTCTTC
cdr3_aa: CASSPLAAGGVNNEQFF

j_call: TRBJ1-1
clone_size: medium-sized
d_call: NA
v_call: TRBV6-2/TRBV6-3
cdr3_nt: TGTGCCAGCAGTTACGTCGGAGATGAAGCTTTCTTT
cdr3_aa: CASSYVGDEAFF

j_call: TRBJ2-3
clone_size: many
d_call: TRBD1
v_call: TRBV11-2
cdr3_nt: TGTGCCAGCAGCCCGGGACAGGGATCCCCTCGCACAGATACGCAGTATTTT
cdr3_aa: CASSPGQGSPRTDTQYF

j_call: TRBJ2-3
clone_size: medium-sized
d_call: NA
v_call: TRBV28
cdr3_nt: TGTGCCAGCGGCCTGACAGGAGGCACAGATACGCAGTATTTT
cdr3_aa: CASGLTGGTDTQYF

j_call: TRBJ2-3
clone_size: NA
d_call: TRBD2
v_call: TRBV10-3
cdr3_nt: TGTGCCATCAGTGCTGAGACGCGGGAGATAGATACGCAGTATTTT
cdr3_aa: CAISAETREIDTQYF

j_call: TRBJ2-2
clone_size: many
d_call: TRBD2
v_call: TRBV7-8
cdr3_nt: TGTGCCAGCAGCTCGGCGGGGGTTCGAGGGGAGCTGTTTTTT
cdr3_aa: CASSSAGVRGELFF

j_call: TRBJ2-6
clone_size: many
d_call: TRBD2
v_call: TRBV6-5
cdr3_nt: TGTGCCAGCAAGGATAGCGGGGGCTCTGGGGCCAACGTCCTGACTTTC
cdr3_aa: CASKDSGGSGANVLTF

j_call: TRBJ2-3
clone_size: medium-sized
d_call: NA
v_call: TRBV5-1
cdr3_nt: TGCGCCAGCAGCTTCAGGGGCACAGATACGCAGTATTTT
cdr3_aa: CASSFRGTDTQYF

j_call: TRBJ2-7
clone_size: many
d_call: NA
v_call: TRBV12-3/TRBV12-4
cdr3_nt: TGTGCCAGCAGTCGTTCAGGTGGAGGGGAGCAGTACTTC
cdr3_aa: CASSRSGGGEQYF

j_call: TRBJ2-7
clone_size: medium-sized
d_call: TRBD2
v_call: TRBV3-1
cdr3_nt: TGTGCCAGCAGCCCGGGACTAGCGGGAGTGCAGCAGTACTTC
cdr3_aa: CASSPGLAGVQQYF

j_call: TRBJ1-2
clone_size: many
d_call: TRBD1
v_call: TRBV6-1
cdr3_nt: TGTGCCAGCAGTGCTAACAGGGGTTCCTATGGCTACACCTTC
cdr3_aa: CASSANRGSYGYTF

j_call: TRBJ1-2
clone_size: many
d_call: NA
v_call: TRBV29-1
cdr3_nt: TGCAGCGTTAGGTCAGTCGGCTACACCTTC
cdr3_aa: CSVRSVGYTF

j_call: TRBJ2-7
clone_size: few
d_call: TRBD1
v_call: TRBV12-3/TRBV12-4
cdr3_nt: TGTGCCAGCAGTGCGACCGGGACAGAACCCTACGAGCAGTACTTC
cdr3_aa: CASSATGTEPYEQYF